This record covers a single TCR beta chain. Its antigen is still unknown. Base qualities are not recorded, but no much larger clone differs from it by a single base. The sample originates from a study of shared clonotypes between healthy human individuals (dated by TCRdb to about 2020). About the study as a whole: The cohort included a few men and two women between 18 and 49 years of age. For each donor, CD4 naive and CD4 memory were each given three plates, CD8 naive was given two plates, and CD8 memory was given one plate. To estimate repertoire size and how much clonotype sharing occurs between individuals, the study deeply sequenced the blood TCR repertoires of five or six healthy adults. To increase sequencing depth and limit assay-specific biases, TCR repertoire library preparation and sequencing were carried out by different laboratories using diverse techniques. Between about 0.9 and 9 billion PBMCs per donor were obtained by leukapheresis. Summary of the overall study and its limitations: Even with the large sequencing depth, rarefaction of the sorted-subset datasets indicated that sequencing was incomplete. Naive subsets generally had larger estimated clonotype richness than memory subsets. The small number of donors limited the genetic and exposure-history diversity represented. Based on pairwise subsampling, the degree of clonotype sharing among donors was expected to be affected by sequencing depth. When a few donors were compared, the shared fraction of clonotypes was around 5% for naive CD4, approximately 3.5% for naive CD8, more than 2% for memory CD4, and 0.4% for memory CD8. Compared with non-shared clonotypes, clonotypes shared by all four sorted-subset donors had higher generation probabilities. Only blood was sampled, and tissue TCR repertoires likely differ from those in blood.

Healthy HIV-negative adults with no recently reported acute infections or vaccinations were included as donors. Every donor was a Caucasian adult living in Nashville, Tennessee, USA. CD4+ T cells were enriched by magnetic negative selection, after which naive cells were positively selected on CD45RA and the negative fraction was taken as the memory subset. Blood was obtained by leukapheresis, after which PBMCs were separated by Ficoll-Histopaque density gradient centrifugation and cryopreserved in liquid nitrogen vapor phase. Analytical flow cytometry was used to check the purity and quantity of every magnetically sorted T cell population. Genomic DNA was isolated from every sorted fraction and measured by UV absorbance on a Nanodrop 2000c. The CDR3 starts with the cysteine, ends with the phenylalanine, and has 15 residues. Left in the record is the CDR3 DNA by itself, 45 bases read in frame from the first base. The germline V gene provides CDR1 SGHRS and CDR2 YFSETQ. V lost 4 bases and J lost 8 bases; the stretch between them is 18 bases long.

Using the deep immunoSEQ assay, TCR CDR3 regions were amplified from genomic DNA by multiplex PCR. Extracted genomic DNA from each cell subset was distributed evenly across all wells of several immunoSEQ 96-well plates, and each plate was treated as a replicate. Each replicate PCR for sorted subsets received roughly 0.2 ug genomic DNA, equal to roughly 33,000 T cell genomes. Purified libraries were measured with a Qubit 3.0 fluorometer, size-checked on a Bioanalyzer 2100, and measured again with the KAPA Library Quantification kit. A separate single-read 150-cycle Illumina NextSeq 550 flow cell was used to sequence each immunoSEQ 96-well plate. On the study's bioinformatics: Because only junctional sequences without quality scores were contained in the immunoSEQ output, filtering matching that applied to full-length reads could not be performed. Sequences were annotated with PyIR, a Python wrapper for IgBLAST v1.9, using IMGT germline references to assign V/J genes and CDR3. Reads with weak V/J assignments (E-value above 1e-6), missing CDR3, stop codons, out-of-frame junctions, or ambiguous translated residues were removed. V3J clonotypes were defined as sequences sharing an identical inferred V gene, J gene, and CDR3 amino acid sequence. Percentage overlap between repertoires was computed as shared unique clonotypes divided by the size of the smaller repertoire. Repertoire richness was assessed with RTK rarefaction, the Chao1 estimator, and Recon v2.1 estimates of unobserved clonotypes. Generation probabilities were computed with OLGA for all TCRbeta clonotypes obtained by the gDNA method from four donors. TCRdb mirrors the immuneACCESS table, restricted to in-frame sequences. Some clones are absent from its copies; in checked studies, under half trace to an unresolved V gene, and the reason for the others is unknown. The V and J calls and the clone size are those of that table, but D and trimming were determined from the DNA. The sample contains about 1.5 million clones, 98% of them found a single time. 0.45% of the sample belongs to the ten largest clones.

Sequenced input: naive CD4+ T cells sorted from blood. What the cell subset or site label conveys for this sample: CD45RA+ positively selected. Recombination linked TRBV5-1 to TRBJ1-4; the D gene lacks a confident call. The sequence derives from a man younger than 45 in good health. The CDR3 region reads CASSPGGNRGEKLFF. The DNA is as follows: TGCGCCAGCAGCCCAGGAGGAAACAGAGGGGAAAAACTGTTTTTT.